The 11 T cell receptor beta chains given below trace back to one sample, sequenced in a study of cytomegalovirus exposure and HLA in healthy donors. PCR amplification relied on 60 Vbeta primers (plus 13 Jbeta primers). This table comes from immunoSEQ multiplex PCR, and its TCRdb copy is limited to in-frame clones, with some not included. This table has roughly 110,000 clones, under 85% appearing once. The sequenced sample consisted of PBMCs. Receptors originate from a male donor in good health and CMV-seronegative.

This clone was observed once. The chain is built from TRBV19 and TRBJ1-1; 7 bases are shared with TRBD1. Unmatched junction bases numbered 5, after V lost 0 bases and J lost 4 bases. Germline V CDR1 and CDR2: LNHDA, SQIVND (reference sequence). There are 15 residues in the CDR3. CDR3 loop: CASSIDHRGSTEAFF. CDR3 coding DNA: TGTGCCAGTAGTATAGATCACAGGGGAAGCACTGAAGCTTTCTTT.

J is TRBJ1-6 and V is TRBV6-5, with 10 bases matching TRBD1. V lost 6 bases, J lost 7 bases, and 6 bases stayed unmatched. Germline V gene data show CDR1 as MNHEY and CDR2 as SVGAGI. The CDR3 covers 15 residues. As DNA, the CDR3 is TGTGCCAGCAGGCCGGGACAGGGGTGGAATTCACCCCTCCACTTT. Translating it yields CASRPGQGWNSPLHF.

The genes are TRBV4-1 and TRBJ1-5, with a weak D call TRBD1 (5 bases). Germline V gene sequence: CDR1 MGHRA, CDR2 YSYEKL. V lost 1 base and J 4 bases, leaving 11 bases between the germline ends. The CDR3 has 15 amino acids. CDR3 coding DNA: TGCGCCAGCAGCCAAGTAACAGGTGATAATCAGCCCCAGCATTTT. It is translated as CASSQVTGDNQPQHF.

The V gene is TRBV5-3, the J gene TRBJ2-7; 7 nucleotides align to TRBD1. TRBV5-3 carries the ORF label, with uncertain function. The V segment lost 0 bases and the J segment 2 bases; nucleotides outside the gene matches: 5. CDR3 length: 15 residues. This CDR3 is CARSLARDRTYEQYF. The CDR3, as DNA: TGTGCCAGAAGCTTGGCCCGGGACAGAACCTACGAGCAGTACTTC.

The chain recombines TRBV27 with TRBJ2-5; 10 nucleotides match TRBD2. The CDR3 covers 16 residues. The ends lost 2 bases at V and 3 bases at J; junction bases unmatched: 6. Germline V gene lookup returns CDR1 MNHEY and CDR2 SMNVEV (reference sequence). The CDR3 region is CASSLRLAGDEETQYF. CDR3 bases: TGTGCCAGCAGTTTAAGGCTAGCGGGAGATGAAGAGACCCAGTACTTC.

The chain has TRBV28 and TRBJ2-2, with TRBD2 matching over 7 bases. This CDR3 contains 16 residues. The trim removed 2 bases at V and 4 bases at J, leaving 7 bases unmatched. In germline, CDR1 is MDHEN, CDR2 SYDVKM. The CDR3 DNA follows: TGTGCCAGCAGTTTACCCTGGGGGGGAGGCACCGGGGAGCTGTTTTTT. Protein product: CASSLPWGGGTGELFF.

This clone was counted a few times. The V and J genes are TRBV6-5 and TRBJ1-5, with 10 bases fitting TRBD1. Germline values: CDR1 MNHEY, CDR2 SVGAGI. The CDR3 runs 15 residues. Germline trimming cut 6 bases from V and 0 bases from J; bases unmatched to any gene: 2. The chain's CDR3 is CASSRDRGSNQPQHF. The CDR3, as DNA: TGTGCCAGCAGCCGGGACAGGGGTAGCAATCAGCCCCAGCATTTT.

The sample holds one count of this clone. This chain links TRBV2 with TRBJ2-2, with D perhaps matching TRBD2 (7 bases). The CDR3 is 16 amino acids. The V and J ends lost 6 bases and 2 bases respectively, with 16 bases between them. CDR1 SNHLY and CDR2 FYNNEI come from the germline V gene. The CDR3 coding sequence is TGTGCCAGCAGCCCACGGGGGGCACCAAACACCGGGGAGCTGTTTTTT. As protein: CASSPRGAPNTGELFF.

The CDR3 loop is CASSQGAGTTNNEQFF. In DNA form, the CDR3 reads TGTGCCAGCAGCCAAGGGGCCGGGACTACAAACAATGAGCAGTTCTTC. The V call is TRBV4-2, the J call TRBJ2-1, with 7 bases matching TRBD2. V lost 1 base, J lost 5 bases, and 8 bases stayed unmatched. Per germline, CDR1 LGHNA and CDR2 YNFKEQ. The CDR3 consists of 16 residues.

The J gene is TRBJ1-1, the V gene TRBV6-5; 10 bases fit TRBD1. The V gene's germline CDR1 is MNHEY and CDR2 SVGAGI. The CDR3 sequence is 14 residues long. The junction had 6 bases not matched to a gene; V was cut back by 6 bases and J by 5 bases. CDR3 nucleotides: TGTGCCAGCAGGGGGGGACAGGGGAATACTGAAGCTTTCTTT. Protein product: CASRGGQGNTEAFF.

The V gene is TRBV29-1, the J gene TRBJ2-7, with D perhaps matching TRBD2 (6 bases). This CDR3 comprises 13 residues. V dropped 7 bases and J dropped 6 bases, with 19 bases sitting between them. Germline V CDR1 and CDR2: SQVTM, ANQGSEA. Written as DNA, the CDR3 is TGCAGCGCGCGGGACCCCGATTTCTTCGAGCAGTACTTC. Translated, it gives CSARDPDFFEQYF.